What follows is one T cell receptor beta chain and its context. Its antigen is unknown. The CDR3 has 14 amino acids. V lost 6 bases and J lost 3; bases outside the gene matches: 5. Germline CDR1 is SEHNR and CDR2 is FQNEAQ (reference sequence). TCRdb passed the 5' RACE reads through MiXCR, listing each CDR3 protein once. The table lists about 210,000 distinct CDR3 sequences, 25% to 35% of them singletons. The entry originates in a study of T-cell memory formation after mild COVID-19. The study, taken as a whole, reports: From day 15 to 85, contracting clones were balanced between CD4 and CD8, whereas later expanders leaned toward CD4+.

Sequenced input: PBMCs or a T cell subset sorted from them (not recorded which). The clonotype comes from an adult woman who had mild COVID-19 (a few samples of this study predate the infection). Cell type and time point are not known. The chain couples TRBV7-9 to TRBJ2-7; TRBD2 agrees at 10 bases. The CDR3 here is CASSSGLADYEQYF. In nucleotides, the CDR3 is TGTGCCAGCAGTTCAGGACTAGCGGACTACGAGCAGTACTTC.